Presented here are 7 T cell receptor beta chains from one specimen sequenced in a study of response to subunit inactivated influenza vaccine. A single record per CDR3 protein comes from TCRdb applying MiXCR to the RT-PCR reads. The table includes roughly 460,000 distinct CDR3 sequences, approximately 9.9% detected once. Sequencing used PBMCs from blood, obtained more than 35 days after vaccination. The receptors shown here come from a man between 50 and 59 years old who received an inactivated influenza vaccine.

This clonotype was counted a few times. The V and J genes are TRBV5-1 and TRBJ2-1; 9 positions agree with TRBD2. The CDR3 length is 16 residues. With 1 base clipped from V and 5 bases from J, the junction kept 7 bases outside the gene matches. Germline V gene lookup returns CDR1 SGHRS and CDR2 YFSETQ. CDR3 protein: CASSLYSAGGNNEQFF. CDR3 nucleotide sequence: TGCGCCAGCAGCTTGTATTCAGCGGGAGGAAACAATGAGCAGTTCTTC.

This clonotype was seen many times. This chain links TRBV12-3 or TRBV12-4 with TRBJ1-5; possible D gene TRBD1, 5 bases. Trimming removed 6 bases from V and 9 bases from J, with 15 bases in between. This CDR3 has 13 amino acids. The CDR3 reads CASREGTFTPQHF. The CDR3 region has the DNA TGTGCCAGCAGGGAGGGGACCTTCACGCCCCAGCATTTT.

The sample holds many counts of this clonotype. The rearrangement joins TRBV24-1 to TRBJ2-1; 11 bases align to TRBD2. In germline, CDR1 is KGHDR, CDR2 SFDVKD. CDR3 length: 16 amino acids. Trimming removed 6 bases from V and 1 base from J; junction bases left unmatched: 4. The DNA of the CDR3 is TGTGCCACCAGTCCGACTAGCGGGAAATCCTACAATGAGCAGTTCTTC. This encodes CATSPTSGKSYNEQFF.

This clonotype showed up just a few times. This chain joins TRBV6-5 and TRBJ2-7; 7 nucleotides match TRBD1. The J segment lost 3 bases and the V segment lost 4 bases, leaving 9 bases of the junction unmatched. Germline V lookup: CDR1 MNHEY, CDR2 SVGAGI. The CDR3 totals 15 residues. The CDR3 reads CASSSNRQGVYEQYF. CDR3 nucleotide sequence: TGTGCCAGCAGTTCCAACCGACAGGGAGTCTACGAGCAGTACTTC.

The chain is built from TRBV5-5 and TRBJ2-3; D is ambiguous. The CDR3 is made up of 14 amino acids. Germline assignment: CDR1 SGHKS and CDR2 YYEKEE (reference sequence). Trimming cost V 4 bases and J 2 bases, with 11 bases left between them. CDR3 protein: CASSSGDHTDTQYF. CDR3 coding DNA: TGTGCCAGCAGCAGTGGGGATCACACAGATACGCAGTATTTT. Complete variable domain (other parts from reference TRBV5-5 and TRBJ2-3): DAGVTQSPTHLIKTRGQQVTLRCSPISGHKSVSWYQQVLGQGPQFIFQYYEKEERGRGNFPDRFSARQFPNYSSELNVNALLLGDSALYLCASSSGDHTDTQYFGPGTRLTVL.

The chain links TRBV7-2 to TRBJ2-5, with 8 bases lining up with TRBD2. Germline V gene data show CDR1 as SGHTA and CDR2 as FQGNSA. The CDR3 has 15 amino acids. V was pared by 1 base and J by 5 bases, with 6 bases of the junction left unmatched. The CDR3, as DNA: TGTGCCAGCAGCTTAGGGACTAGCCACGGGGAGACCCAGTACTTC. Protein: CASSLGTSHGETQYF.

At least ten counts were recorded for this clonotype. This chain links TRBV9 with TRBJ2-2; D not certain. The CDR3 consists of 15 residues. With 0 bases removed from V and 0 bases from J, the gap between germline ends came to 6 bases. From germline, CDR1 is SGDLS and CDR2 YYNGEE. The CDR3 loop is CASSVGEANTGELFF. For the CDR3, the DNA is TGTGCCAGCAGCGTAGGTGAGGCGAACACCGGGGAGCTGTTTTTT.